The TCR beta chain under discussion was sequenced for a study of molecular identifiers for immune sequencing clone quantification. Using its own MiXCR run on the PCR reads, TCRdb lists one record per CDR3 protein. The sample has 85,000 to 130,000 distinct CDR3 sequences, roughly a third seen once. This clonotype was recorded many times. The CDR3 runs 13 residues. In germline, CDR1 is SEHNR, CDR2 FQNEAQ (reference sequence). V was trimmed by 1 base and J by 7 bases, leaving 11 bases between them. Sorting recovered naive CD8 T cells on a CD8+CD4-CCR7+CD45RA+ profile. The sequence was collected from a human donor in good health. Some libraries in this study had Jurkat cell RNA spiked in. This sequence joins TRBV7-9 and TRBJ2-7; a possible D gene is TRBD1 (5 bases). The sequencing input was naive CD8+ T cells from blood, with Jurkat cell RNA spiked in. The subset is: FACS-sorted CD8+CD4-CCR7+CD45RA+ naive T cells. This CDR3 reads CASSLVAGREQYF. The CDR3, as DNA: TGTGCCAGCAGCTTAGTTGCAGGGCGGGAGCAGTACTTC.